A selection of T cell receptor beta chains follows, all from one sample in a study of early T cells in non-severe SARS-CoV-2 infection. TCRdb independently ran MiXCR on the 5' RACE reads; one entry per CDR3 protein. The table shows 100,000 to 150,000 distinct CDR3 sequences, with 15% occurring only once. The sample consisted of whole blood. The receptors here all came from an adult who was a healthcare worker with PCR-confirmed SARS-CoV-2 infection or an uninfected control (not recorded which). Each CDR3 is given with its conserved first and last residue. D genes are given only for firm matches. Only part of the rows carry a size: once, few, many, or a class if the clone is expanded.

>TRBV6-6|TRBJ1-5|few|NA
TGTGCCAGCACTGAACCCAATCAGCCCCAGCATTTT
CASTEPNQPQHF
>TRBV29-1|TRBJ2-7|few|NA
TGCAGCGTTGAAGAAGGGGCCAACTCCTACGAGCAGTACTTC
CSVEEGANSYEQYF
>TRBV29-1|TRBJ1-2|NA|NA
TGCAGCGTTGACTATGGCTACACCTTC
CSVDYGYTF
>TRBV2|TRBJ2-1|NA|NA
TGTGCCAGCAGTGTTTCCGCGGCGTCGGAGTTCTTC
CASSVSAASEFF
>TRBV20-1|TRBJ1-1|many|NA
TGCAGTGCTAGGACCGGAGGTGGCACTGAAGCTTTCTTT
CSARTGGGTEAFF
>TRBV10-3|TRBJ2-1|few|TRBD2
TGTGCCATCAGACCCACTAGCGGGGGTCGGTACAATGAGCAGTTCTTC
CAIRPTSGGRYNEQFF
>TRBV5-1|TRBJ2-3|many|TRBD1
TGCGCCAGCAAGACAGGGCCAAGGGAGACAGATACGCAGTATTTT
CASKTGPRETDTQYF
>TRBV19|TRBJ1-2|few|TRBD1
TGTGCCAGTAAACGGGACAGGGATCCCTATGGCTACACCTTC
CASKRDRDPYGYTF
>TRBV5-1|TRBJ2-3|NA|TRBD1
TGCGCCAGCAGCTTCCCGACAGGGGAGGCAGATACGCAGTATTTT
CASSFPTGEADTQYF
>TRBV19|TRBJ1-5|few|NA
TGTGCCAGTAGTGGGGGTTTTAGTGACAATCAGCCCCAGCATTTT
CASSGGFSDNQPQHF
>TRBV14|TRBJ1-1|NA|NA
TGTGCCAGCAGCCAACAGGTCCGAGGGGAAGCTTTCTTT
CASSQQVRGEAFF
>TRBV20-1|TRBJ1-1|few|NA
TGCAGTGCCCAGCCCCCCTCCGCCCTGAACACTGAAGCTTTCTTT
CSAQPPSALNTEAFF
>TRBV29-1|TRBJ1-2|NA|NA
TGCAGCGTCGGACAGTCCAACTATGGCTACACCTTC
CSVGQSNYGYTF
>TRBV5-4|TRBJ2-3|few|NA
TGTGCCAGCAGCTCACGAAGGGACACAGATACGCAGTATTTT
CASSSRRDTDTQYF
>TRBV14|TRBJ2-7|few|NA
TGTGCCAGCAGCCGCCCGACCTCCTACGAGCAGTACTTC
CASSRPTSYEQYF
>TRBV7-6|TRBJ2-1|NA|NA
TGTGCCAGCAGCCCCGGATGGGGAGAGCAGTTCTTC
CASSPGWGEQFF
>TRBV5-1|TRBJ2-1|few|NA
TGCGCCAGCAGCCCAACCGCGGATGAGCAGTTCTTC
CASSPTADEQFF
>TRBV2|TRBJ2-7|NA|NA
TGTGCCAGCAGGGAGGCCGGCTCGAGCTCCTACGAGCAGTACTTC
CASREAGSSSYEQYF
>TRBV2|TRBJ2-1|NA|NA
TGTGCCAGCAGTGAAAGTCAGCACAATGAGCAGTTCTTC
CASSESQHNEQFF
>TRBV5-1|TRBJ1-1|NA|NA
TGCGCCAGCAGCTTAAATGTCCGGGGGGCGAGCACTGAAGCTTTCTTT
CASSLNVRGASTEAFF
>TRBV29-1|TRBJ2-3|many|TRBD2
TGCAGCGTCGAAGCGGGGGATACGCAGTATTTT
CSVEAGDTQYF
>TRBV27|TRBJ1-1|few|NA
TGTGCCATCCCGGGAGGGTTAGAAGCTTTCTTT
CAIPGGLEAFF
>TRBV10-3|TRBJ2-5|NA|NA
TGTGCCATCAGTGAGTCGAATCTTCAAGGAAAGACCCAGTACTTC
CAISESNLQGKTQYF
>TRBV11-2|TRBJ2-7|once|TRBD1
TGTGCCAGCAGTACAACAGGGGGCACCTACGAGCAGTACTTC
CASSTTGGTYEQYF
>TRBV3-1|TRBJ1-3|NA|NA
TGTGCCAGCAGCCAAGGTTTTGACACCATATATTTT
CASSQGFDTIYF
>TRBV18|TRBJ2-3|few|NA
TGTGCCAGCTCAGCAGTTCAGAGGACAGACACAGATACGCAGTATTTT
CASSAVQRTDTDTQYF
>TRBV3-1|TRBJ2-3|NA|NA
TGTGCCAGCAGCCCCTCTGAGACCAATACGCAGTATTTT
CASSPSETNTQYF
>TRBV12-3/TRBV12-4|TRBJ1-1|few|NA
TGTGCCAGCAGTTTAGGTTTGGGTCCCCTATCTGAAGCTTTCTTT
CASSLGLGPLSEAFF
>TRBV7-8|TRBJ2-7|many|NA
TGTGCCAGCAGCTTAGTTGGGGCAATCTACGAGCAGTACTTC
CASSLVGAIYEQYF
>TRBV18|TRBJ2-5|many|NA
TGTGCCAGCTCACTGCGCGCCGCCCAAGAGACCCAGTACTTC
CASSLRAAQETQYF
>TRBV12-3/TRBV12-4|TRBJ1-5|few|NA
TGTGCCAGCAGTTCGAACAATCAGCCCCAGCATTTT
CASSSNNQPQHF
>TRBV3-1|TRBJ2-2|many|NA
TGTGCCAGCAGCCAAGATCGAGAGGCAGCAAACACCGGGGAGCTGTTTTTT
CASSQDREAANTGELFF
>TRBV7-9|TRBJ2-5|few|NA
TGTGCCAGCAGCTTCGGAGGGCTGGAGACCCAGTACTTC
CASSFGGLETQYF
>TRBV12-5|TRBJ2-2|NA|TRBD1
TGTGCTAGTGGTCCCATACCAGGGGGAGTTGGTAACGGGGAGCTGTTTTTT
CASGPIPGGVGNGELFF
>TRBV12-3/TRBV12-4|TRBJ1-4|few|TRBD1
TGTGCCAGCAGTTTAGGACAGGGGGGTGAAAAACTGTTTTTT
CASSLGQGGEKLFF
>TRBV5-1|TRBJ2-2|NA|NA
TGCGCCAGCAGCTTTACTAGTCCCGGGGAGCTGTTTTTT
CASSFTSPGELFF
>TRBV2|TRBJ1-2|NA|NA
TGTGCCAGCAGTGAAAGGGTCGGCTTCTATGGCTACACCTTC
CASSERVGFYGYTF
>TRBV5-1|TRBJ2-2|few|TRBD2
TGCGCCAGCCGAGACCAGCGGGGGGCCGACGGGGAGCTGTTTTTT
CASRDQRGADGELFF
>TRBV10-3|TRBJ1-2|NA|TRBD1
TGTGCCATCAGTGGAGGGACAGACGCTAACTATGGCTACACCTTC
CAISGGTDANYGYTF
>TRBV5-6|TRBJ2-5|NA|TRBD1
TGTGCCAGCAGCGAAGGACAGGGGAGAGAGACCCAGTACTTC
CASSEGQGRETQYF
>TRBV2|TRBJ2-3|NA|TRBD2
TGTGCCAGCACCCCCGTAACTAGCGGGAGAAATACGCAGTATTTT
CASTPVTSGRNTQYF
>TRBV7-2|TRBJ1-1|NA|NA
TGTGCCAGCAGCCAAGACAGAGATTACACTGAAGCTTTCTTT
CASSQDRDYTEAFF
>TRBV20-1|TRBJ1-6|many|NA
TGCAGTGCTAGACCCTCCTATAATTCACCCCTCCACTTT
CSARPSYNSPLHF
>TRBV18|TRBJ1-2|few|NA
TGTGCCAGCTCACCACCGTCACTTCCCCAGCAGTATGGCTACACCTTC
CASSPPSLPQQYGYTF
>TRBV11-3|TRBJ2-2|NA|NA
TGTGCCAGCAGCTTAGATGGAACGGGGGAGACTTTCACCGGGGAGCTGTTTTTT
CASSLDGTGETFTGELFF
>TRBV18|TRBJ1-1|few|NA
TGTGCCAGCTCACGAGGCCCAGGGAGGAACGCTGAAGTTTTCTTT
CASSRGPGRNAEVFF
>TRBV7-3|TRBJ2-1|many|TRBD1
TGTGCCAGCAGCTCAAGACAGGGTACGGATGAGCAGTTCTTC
CASSSRQGTDEQFF
>TRBV6-2/TRBV6-3|TRBJ1-1|NA|NA
TGTGCCAGCACCTTGAAGGGATATGAAGCTTTCTTT
CASTLKGYEAFF
>TRBV7-9|TRBJ2-1|few|TRBD1
TGTGCCAGCAGCTTAGGACAGGGAAACTACAATGAGCAGTTCTTC
CASSLGQGNYNEQFF
>TRBV24-1|TRBJ2-1|few|TRBD1
TGTGCCACCAGTGATCCGGGGACAGCCCAGGAGCAGTTCTTC
CATSDPGTAQEQFF
>TRBV11-2|TRBJ1-1|NA|NA
TGTGCCAGCAGCCTTCTTGGGGGGCGCGGTCGCACTGAAGCTTTCTTT
CASSLLGGRGRTEAFF
>TRBV2|TRBJ2-5|NA|NA
TGTGCCAGCAGTGAAGTGGACACCGCGGGAGAGACCCAGTACTTC
CASSEVDTAGETQYF
>TRBV5-6|TRBJ1-2|few|TRBD1
TGTGCCAGCAGCCAACCGGGACAGGGCGTGAATGGCTACACCTTC
CASSQPGQGVNGYTF
>TRBV6-1|TRBJ2-7|many|TRBD2
TGTGCCAGCAGTCATACTAGCGGGGGGCGCGAGCAGTACTTC
CASSHTSGGREQYF